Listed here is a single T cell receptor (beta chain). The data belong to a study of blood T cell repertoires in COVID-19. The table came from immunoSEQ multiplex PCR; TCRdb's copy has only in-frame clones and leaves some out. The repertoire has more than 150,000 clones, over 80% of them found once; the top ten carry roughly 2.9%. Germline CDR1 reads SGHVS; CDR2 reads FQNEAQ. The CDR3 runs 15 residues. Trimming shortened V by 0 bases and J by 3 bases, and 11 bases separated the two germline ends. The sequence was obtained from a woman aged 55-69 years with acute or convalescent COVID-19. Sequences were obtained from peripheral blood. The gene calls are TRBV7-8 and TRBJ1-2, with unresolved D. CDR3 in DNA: TGTGCCAGCAGCTTAGCCCCGGGGAGCGACTATGGCTACACCTTC. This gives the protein CASSLAPGSDYGYTF.